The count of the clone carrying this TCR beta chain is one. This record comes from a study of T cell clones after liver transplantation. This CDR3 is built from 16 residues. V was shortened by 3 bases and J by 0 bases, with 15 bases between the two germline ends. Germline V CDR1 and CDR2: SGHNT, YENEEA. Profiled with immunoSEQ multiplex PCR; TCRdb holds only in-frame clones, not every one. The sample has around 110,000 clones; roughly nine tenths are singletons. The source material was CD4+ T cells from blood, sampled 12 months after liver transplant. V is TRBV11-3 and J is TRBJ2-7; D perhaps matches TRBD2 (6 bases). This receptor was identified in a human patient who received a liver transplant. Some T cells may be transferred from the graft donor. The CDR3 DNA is TGTGCCAGCAGCTTCGGGGGTGGCCGTAGCTCCTACGAGCAGTACTTC. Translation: CASSFGGGRSSYEQYF.